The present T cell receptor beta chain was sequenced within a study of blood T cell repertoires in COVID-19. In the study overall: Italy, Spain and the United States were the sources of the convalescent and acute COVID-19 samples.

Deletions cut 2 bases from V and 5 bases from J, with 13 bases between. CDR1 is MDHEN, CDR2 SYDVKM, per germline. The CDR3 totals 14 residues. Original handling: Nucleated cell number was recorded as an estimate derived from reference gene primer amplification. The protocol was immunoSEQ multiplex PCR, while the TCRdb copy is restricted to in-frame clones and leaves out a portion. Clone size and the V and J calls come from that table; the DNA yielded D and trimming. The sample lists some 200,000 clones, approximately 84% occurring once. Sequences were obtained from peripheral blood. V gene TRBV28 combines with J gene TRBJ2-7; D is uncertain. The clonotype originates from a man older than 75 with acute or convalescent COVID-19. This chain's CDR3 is CASSLAPRVDEQYF. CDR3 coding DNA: TGTGCCAGCAGTTTAGCACCAAGAGTCGACGAGCAGTACTTC.